The 4 T cell receptor beta chains given below trace back to one sample, sequenced in a study of T cell repertoires in cytomegalovirus infection (dated by TCRdb to about 2019). Sequencing relied on an Illumina HiSeq 1500. TCRdb handled the public reads itself, with Q25 trimming in fastp and clone calling in MiXCR, and kept productive beta chains. All rows with the same CDR3 protein become a single entry with the most common DNA and genes. Recorded for this sample are nearly 450,000 distinct CDR3 sequences; roughly a third of them occurred a single time. The top ten constitute around 13% of the sample. Material: PBMCs. These receptors were taken from a human donor in good health (CMV status not recorded). Some clones in this sample may be carry-over from other donors' samples.

The V call is TRBV5-1, the J call TRBJ2-5, with a possible D match to TRBD1 (6 bases). The V gene lost 4 bases and the J gene lost 4 bases, with 14 bases spanning the gap. Germline V lookup: CDR1 SGHRS, CDR2 YFSETQ. CDR3 length: 14 residues. Written as DNA, the CDR3 is TGCGCCAGCAGCCGGACAGTCGGAACAGAGACCCAGTACTTC. Its protein product is CASSRTVGTETQYF.

Turning to this clonotype: Since a much larger clone is just one base distant, this may be a read error. The V gene is TRBV4-1, the J gene TRBJ1-5; D is ambiguous. Germline V gene data show CDR1 as MGHRA and CDR2 as YSYEKL. The CDR3 is 13 residues long. The CDR3 loop reads CSSSQDPGQPQHF. Here the CDR3 DNA reads TGCTCCAGCAGCCAAGATCCCGGACAGCCCCAGCATTTT.

This clonotype was counted between two and nine times. Given a much more abundant clone one base away, this may be a read error. The CDR3 end shows no conserved phenylalanine or tryptophan, and so a read error is likely. This rearrangement joins TRBV7-6 to TRBJ2-5; 7 bases align to TRBD2. The length of the CDR3 is 20 residues. The germline V gene encodes CDR1 SGHVS and CDR2 FNYEAQ. Germline trimming cut 0 bases from V and 0 bases from J; bases unmatched to any gene: 16. CDR3 coding DNA: TGTGCCAGCAGCTTAGCGAAGCGAGTTTTCAGCGGGGCGCACCAAGAGACCCAGTACTTA. The encoded protein is CASSLAKRVFSGAHQETQYL.

This clonotype was picked up many times. V usage is TRBV7-2 and J usage is TRBJ2-5, with D perhaps being TRBD1 or TRBD2 (6 bases each). The CDR3 spans 15 residues. Trimming shortened V by 3 bases and J by 5 bases, and 16 bases separated the two germline ends. Germline V gene sequence: CDR1 SGHTA, CDR2 FQGNSA. CDR3 protein: CASSFQVGGGETQYF. The CDR3 DNA sequence: TGTGCCAGCAGCTTTCAAGTGGGGGGCGGGGAGACCCAGTACTTC.